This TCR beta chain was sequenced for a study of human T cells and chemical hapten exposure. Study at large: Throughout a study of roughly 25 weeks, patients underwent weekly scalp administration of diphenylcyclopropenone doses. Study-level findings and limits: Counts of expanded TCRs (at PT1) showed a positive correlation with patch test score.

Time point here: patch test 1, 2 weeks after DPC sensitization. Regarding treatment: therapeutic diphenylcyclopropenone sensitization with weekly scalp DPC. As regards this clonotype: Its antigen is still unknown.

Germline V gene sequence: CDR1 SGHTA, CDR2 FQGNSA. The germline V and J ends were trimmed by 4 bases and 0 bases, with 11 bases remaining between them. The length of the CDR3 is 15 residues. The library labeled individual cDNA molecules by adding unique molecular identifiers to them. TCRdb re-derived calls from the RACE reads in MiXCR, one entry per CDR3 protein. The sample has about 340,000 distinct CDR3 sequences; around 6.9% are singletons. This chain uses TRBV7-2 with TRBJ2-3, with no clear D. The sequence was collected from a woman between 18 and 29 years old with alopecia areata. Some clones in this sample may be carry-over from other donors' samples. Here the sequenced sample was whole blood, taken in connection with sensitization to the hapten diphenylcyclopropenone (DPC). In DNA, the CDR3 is TGTGCCAGCAGCTCCACCCAAACTAGCACAGATACGCAGTATTTT. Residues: CASSSTQTSTDTQYF.